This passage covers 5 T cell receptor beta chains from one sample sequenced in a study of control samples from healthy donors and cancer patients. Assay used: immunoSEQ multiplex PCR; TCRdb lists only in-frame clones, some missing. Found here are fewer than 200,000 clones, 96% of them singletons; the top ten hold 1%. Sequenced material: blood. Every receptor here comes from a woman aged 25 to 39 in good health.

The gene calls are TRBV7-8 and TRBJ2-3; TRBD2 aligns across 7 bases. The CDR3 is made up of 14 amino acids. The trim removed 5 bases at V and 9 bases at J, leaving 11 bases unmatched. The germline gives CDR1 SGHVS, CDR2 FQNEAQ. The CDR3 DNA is TGTGCCAGCAGCCCCCGACAGCCCGGGAGGACGCAGTATTTT. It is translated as CASSPRQPGRTQYF.

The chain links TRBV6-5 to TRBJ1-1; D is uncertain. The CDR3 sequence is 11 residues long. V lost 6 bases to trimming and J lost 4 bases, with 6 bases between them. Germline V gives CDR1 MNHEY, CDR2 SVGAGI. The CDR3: CASSLGTEAFF. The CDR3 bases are TGTGCCAGCAGCCTTGGCACTGAAGCTTTCTTT.

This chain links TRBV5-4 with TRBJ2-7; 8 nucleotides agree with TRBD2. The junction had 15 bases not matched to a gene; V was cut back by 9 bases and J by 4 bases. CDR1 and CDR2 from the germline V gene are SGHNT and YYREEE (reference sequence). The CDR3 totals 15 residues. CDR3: CATSPREGPLYEQYF. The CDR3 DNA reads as TGTGCCACAAGCCCCCGGGAGGGCCCGTTATACGAGCAGTACTTC.

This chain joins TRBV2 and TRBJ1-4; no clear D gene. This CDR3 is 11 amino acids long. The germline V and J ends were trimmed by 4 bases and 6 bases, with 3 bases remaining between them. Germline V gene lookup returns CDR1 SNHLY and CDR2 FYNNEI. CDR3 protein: CASSGYEKLFF. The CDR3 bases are TGTGCCAGCAGTGGTTATGAAAAACTGTTTTTT.

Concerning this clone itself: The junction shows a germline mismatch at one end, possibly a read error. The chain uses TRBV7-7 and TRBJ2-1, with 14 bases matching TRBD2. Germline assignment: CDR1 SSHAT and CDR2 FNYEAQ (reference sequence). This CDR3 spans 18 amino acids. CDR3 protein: CASSPGLAGGLINNEQFF. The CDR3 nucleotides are TGTGCTAGCAGCCCTGGACTAGCGGGAGGCCTCATAAACAATGAGCAGTTCTTC.